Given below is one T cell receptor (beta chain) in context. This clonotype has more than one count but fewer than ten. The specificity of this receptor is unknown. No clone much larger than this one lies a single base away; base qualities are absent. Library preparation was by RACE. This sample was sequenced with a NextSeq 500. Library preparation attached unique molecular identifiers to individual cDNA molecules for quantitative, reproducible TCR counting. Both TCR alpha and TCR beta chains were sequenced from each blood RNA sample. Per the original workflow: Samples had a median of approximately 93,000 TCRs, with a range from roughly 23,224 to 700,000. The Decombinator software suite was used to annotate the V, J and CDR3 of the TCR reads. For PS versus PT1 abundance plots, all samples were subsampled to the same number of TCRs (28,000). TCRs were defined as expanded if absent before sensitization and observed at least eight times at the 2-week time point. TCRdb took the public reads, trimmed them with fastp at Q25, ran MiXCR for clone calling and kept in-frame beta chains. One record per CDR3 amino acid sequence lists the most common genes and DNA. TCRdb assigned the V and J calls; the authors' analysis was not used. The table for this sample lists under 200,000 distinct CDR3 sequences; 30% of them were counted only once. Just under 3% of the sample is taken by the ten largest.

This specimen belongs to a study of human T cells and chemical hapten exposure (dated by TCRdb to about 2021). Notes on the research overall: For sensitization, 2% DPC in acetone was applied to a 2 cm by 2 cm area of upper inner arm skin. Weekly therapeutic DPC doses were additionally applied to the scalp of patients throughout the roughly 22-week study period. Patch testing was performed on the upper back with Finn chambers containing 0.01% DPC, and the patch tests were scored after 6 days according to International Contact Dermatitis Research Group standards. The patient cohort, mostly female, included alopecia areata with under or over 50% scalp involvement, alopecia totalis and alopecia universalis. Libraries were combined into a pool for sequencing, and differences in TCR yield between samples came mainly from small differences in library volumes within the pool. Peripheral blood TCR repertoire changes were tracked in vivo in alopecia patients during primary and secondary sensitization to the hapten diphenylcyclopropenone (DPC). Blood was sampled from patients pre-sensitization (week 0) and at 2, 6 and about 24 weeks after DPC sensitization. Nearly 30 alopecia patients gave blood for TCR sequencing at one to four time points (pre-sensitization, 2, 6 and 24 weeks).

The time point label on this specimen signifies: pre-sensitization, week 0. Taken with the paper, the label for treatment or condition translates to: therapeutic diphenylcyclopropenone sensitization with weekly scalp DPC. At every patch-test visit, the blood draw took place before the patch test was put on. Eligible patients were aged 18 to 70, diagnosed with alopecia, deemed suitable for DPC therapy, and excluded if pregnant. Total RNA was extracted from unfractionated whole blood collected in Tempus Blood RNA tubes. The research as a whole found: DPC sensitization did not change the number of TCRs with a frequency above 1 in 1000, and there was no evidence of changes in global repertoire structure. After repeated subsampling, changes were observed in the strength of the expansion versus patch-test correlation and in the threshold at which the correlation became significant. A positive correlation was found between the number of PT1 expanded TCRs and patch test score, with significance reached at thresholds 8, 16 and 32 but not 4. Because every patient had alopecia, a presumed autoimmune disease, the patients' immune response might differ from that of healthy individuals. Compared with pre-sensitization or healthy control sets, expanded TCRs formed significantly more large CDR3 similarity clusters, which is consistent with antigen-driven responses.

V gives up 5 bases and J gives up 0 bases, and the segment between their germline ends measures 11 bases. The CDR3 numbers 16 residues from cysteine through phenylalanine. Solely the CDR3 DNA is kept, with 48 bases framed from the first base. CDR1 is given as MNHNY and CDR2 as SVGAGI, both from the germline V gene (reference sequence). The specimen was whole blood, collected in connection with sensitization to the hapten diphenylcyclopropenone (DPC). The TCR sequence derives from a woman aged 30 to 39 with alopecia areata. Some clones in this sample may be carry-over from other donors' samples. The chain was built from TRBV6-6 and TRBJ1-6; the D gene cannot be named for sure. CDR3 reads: CASSRDRSSYNSPLHF. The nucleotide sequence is TGTGCCAGCAGTAGAGACCGATCCTCCTATAATTCACCCCTCCACTTT.